This T cell receptor (beta chain) was documented in a study of cytomegalovirus exposure and HLA in healthy donors. The overall study: Genetic ancestry analysis placed more than 80% of the 300 to 400 donors that were genotyped in the Caucasian-associated cluster. Findings and caveats of the study: In a later analysis, HLA-C alleles had the fewest associated TCRs, DRB1 alleles the most.

Trimming left V 2 bases short and J 7 bases short, with 8 bases between. Looked up from germline, CDR1 is MDHEN and CDR2 is SYDVKM. CDR3 length equals 12 residues. This clone occurred a few times. Its specificity is not known. In the PCR, 60 Vbeta and 13 Jbeta primers were used. Sequenced by immunoSEQ multiplex PCR; TCRdb stores in-frame clones only, minus some. The profile shows about 110,000 clones, around four fifths of them singletons. This TCR was sampled from a woman aged 40 to 55 in good health and CMV-seronegative. The sample consisted of PBMCs. The chain joins TRBV28 to TRBJ1-1; D uncertain. CDR3 residues: CASSLSGLEAFF. The CDR3 bases are TGTGCCAGCAGTTTAAGCGGGCTTGAAGCTTTCTTT.